The 30 T cell receptor beta chains listed next were all sequenced from one sample in a study of cytomegalovirus exposure and HLA in healthy donors. The PCR employed 60 Vbeta primers together with 13 Jbeta primers. TCRdb keeps only in-frame clones here, not all; method: immunoSEQ multiplex PCR. Recorded for this sample: tens of thousands of clones. Sequencing was carried out using PBMCs. The receptor set was obtained from a woman younger than 45 in good health and CMV-seronegative.

This chain connects TRBV7-9 to TRBJ2-7; TRBD1 matches at 7 bases. V was clipped by 3 bases and J by 6 bases; unmatched bases: 14. The CDR3 sequence is 16 residues long. Looked up from germline, CDR1 is SEHNR and CDR2 is FQNEAQ (reference sequence). The CDR3 protein is CASSFVSPTGVGEQYF. For the CDR3, the DNA is TGTGCCAGCAGCTTTGTGTCTCCTACAGGGGTAGGCGAGCAGTACTTC.

This chain connects TRBV4-1 to TRBJ2-7; 9 nucleotides agree with TRBD2. This CDR3 has 17 amino acids. The junction had 11 bases not matched to a gene; V was cut back by 0 bases and J by 5 bases. Germline CDR1 is MGHRA and CDR2 is YSYEKL. In DNA, the CDR3 is TGCGCCAGCAGCCAAGACCCGGGTAGCGGGAGAGGAAACGAGCAGTACTTC. It is translated as CASSQDPGSGRGNEQYF.

The chain carries TRBV5-4 and TRBJ2-1, with 12 positions matching TRBD2. V was clipped by 0 bases and J by 8 bases; unmatched bases: 0. Germline values: CDR1 SGHNT, CDR2 YYREEE (reference sequence). The CDR3 is 14 residues long. This CDR3 is CASSLASGRDEQFF. CDR3 DNA: TGTGCCAGCAGCTTGGCTAGCGGGAGGGATGAGCAGTTCTTC. Full variable domain (remainder filled in from reference TRBV5-4 and TRBJ2-1): ETGVTQSPTHLIKTRGQQVTLRCSSQSGHNTVSWYQQALGQGPQFIFQYYREEENGRGNFPPRFSGLQFPNYSSELNVNALELDDSALYLCASSLASGRDEQFFGPGTRLTVL.

The V call is TRBV9, the J call TRBJ2-3; tentative D call: TRBD2 (5 bases). The CDR3 is 16 residues long. Between the trimmed V and J ends, which lost 1 base and 1 base, there was a span of 13 bases. The V gene's germline CDR1 is SGDLS and CDR2 YYNGEE. CDR3 in amino acids: CASSVNPARGTDTQYF. In DNA form, the CDR3 reads TGTGCCAGCAGCGTAAACCCGGCGCGGGGCACAGATACGCAGTATTTT.

The V gene is TRBV6-1, the J gene TRBJ2-7; tentatively, D is TRBD2 (5 bases). CDR3 size: 14 residues. Trimming left V 7 bases short and J 4 bases short, with 17 bases between. Germline CDR1 reads MNHNS; CDR2 reads SASEGT. The CDR3 sequence is CASNGGGEGYEQYF. For the CDR3, the DNA is TGTGCCAGCAATGGTGGAGGTGAAGGGTACGAGCAGTACTTC.

J is TRBJ2-7 and V is TRBV6-5, with TRBD1 identical over 8 bases. CDR1 and CDR2 from the germline V gene are MNHEY and SVGAGI. The junction had 5 bases not matched to a gene; V was cut back by 1 base and J by 0 bases. The CDR3 contains 16 residues. In nucleotides, the CDR3 is TGTGCCAGCAGTTACTGGACAGGGAGAAGCTCCTACGAGCAGTACTTC. This codes for CASSYWTGRSSYEQYF.

The chain has TRBV6-1 and TRBJ1-5; no clear D. In germline, CDR1 is MNHNS, CDR2 SASEGT. Trimming removed 5 bases from V and 0 bases from J, with 5 bases in between. This CDR3 region has 13 residues. The CDR3 coding sequence is TGTGCCAGCAGTACAACTAGCAATCAGCCCCAGCATTTT. It translates to CASSTTSNQPQHF.

V is TRBV5-6 and J is TRBJ1-1; D is perhaps TRBD1 (6 bases). Trimming took 5 bases from V and 1 from J, leaving 9 bases between them. The CDR3 has 13 amino acids. In germline, CDR1 is SGHDT, CDR2 YYEEEE. Here the CDR3 reads CASSSGQNTEAFF. CDR3 bases: TGTGCCAGCAGTTCGGGACAGAACACTGAAGCTTTCTTT.

This chain uses TRBV4-1 with TRBJ1-1, with 8 positions matching TRBD1. In germline, CDR1 is MGHRA, CDR2 YSYEKL. Unmatched junction bases numbered 15, after V lost 3 bases and J lost 3 bases. The CDR3 has 18 residues. CDR3 in amino acids: CASSHLGFRGLRDTEAFF. CDR3 in DNA: TGCGCCAGCAGCCACCTCGGGTTCAGGGGGCTAAGGGACACTGAAGCTTTCTTT.

The chain couples TRBV5-4 to TRBJ2-7, with TRBD2 matching over 12 bases. V lost 2 bases to trimming and J lost 3 bases; unmatched junction nucleotides: 3. The germline CDR1 and CDR2 sequences are SGHNT and YYREEE (reference sequence). CDR3 length: 15 amino acids. The CDR3 bases are TGTGCCAGCAGCTTAAAGACTAGCGGGAGCTACGAGCAGTACTTC. This sequence encodes CASSLKTSGSYEQYF.

This chain connects TRBV19 to TRBJ2-7, with 9 bases identical to TRBD2. Germline V lookup: CDR1 LNHDA, CDR2 SQIVND (reference sequence). V trimming: 4 bases; J trimming: 9 bases; junction bases outside the gene matches: 4. There are 12 residues in the CDR3. CDR3 in amino acids: CASSSGRAGQYF. The CDR3 DNA follows: TGTGCCAGTAGTAGCGGGAGGGCCGGGCAGTACTTC.

The chain carries TRBV4-3 and TRBJ2-3; D may be TRBD2 (5 bases). CDR3 size: 16 residues. Trimming left V 1 base short and J 0 bases short, with 11 bases between. Germline V lookup: CDR1 LGHNA, CDR2 YSLEER. Here the CDR3 reads CASSQVGKASTDTQYF. CDR3 DNA: TGCGCCAGCAGCCAAGTCGGGAAAGCCAGCACAGATACGCAGTATTTT.

Here the CDR3 reads CASSQDQSTGNQPQHF. CDR3 coding DNA: TGCGCCAGCAGCCAAGATCAGTCTACAGGGAACCAGCCCCAGCATTTT. The chain links TRBV4-1 to TRBJ1-5; possible D gene TRBD1, 6 bases. Trimming took off 0 bases at V and 7 bases at J, with 16 bases between the two ends. This CDR3 is 16 amino acids long. Germline CDR1 reads MGHRA; CDR2 reads YSYEKL.

This chain uses TRBV25-1 with TRBJ1-5; 10 nucleotides agree with TRBD1. The CDR3 contains 15 residues. V lost 8 bases to trimming and J lost 5 bases; unmatched junction nucleotides: 9. Germline CDR1 MGHDK, CDR2 SYGVNS. CDR3 in amino acids: CASGETGGVDQPQHF. DNA for the CDR3: TGTGCCAGCGGGGAGACAGGGGGCGTCGATCAGCCCCAGCATTTT.

This chain joins TRBV6-6 and TRBJ1-5; D perhaps matches TRBD1 (5 bases). The germline V and J ends were trimmed by 5 bases and 6 bases, with 14 bases remaining between them. Per the germline V gene, CDR1 is MNHNY and CDR2 is SVGAGI (reference sequence). This CDR3 comprises 14 residues. The CDR3 DNA sequence: TGTGCCAGCAGTCCTCAGGGTTACAGTCAGCCCCAGCATTTT. It specifies CASSPQGYSQPQHF.

This chain uses TRBV4-1 with TRBJ1-2; 9 bases match TRBD1. The CDR3 runs 15 residues. V lost 4 bases and J lost 2; bases outside the gene matches: 5. CDR1 and CDR2 from the germline V gene are MGHRA and YSYEKL. CDR3 DNA: TGCGCCAGCAGCCCGGGACAGGGCCCAAACTATGGCTACACCTTC. Translation gives CASSPGQGPNYGYTF.

The V and J genes are TRBV6-5 and TRBJ1-5, with D perhaps TRBD1 (6 bases). The V end lost 5 bases, the J end lost 4 bases, and 15 bases lay between the germline ends. The CDR3 is 15 residues long. Per the germline V gene, CDR1 is MNHEY and CDR2 is SVGAGI. The CDR3 bases are TGTGCCAGCAGTAAGAACCGGGACACAAATCAGCCCCAGCATTTT. This codes for CASSKNRDTNQPQHF.

The V gene is TRBV15, the J gene TRBJ1-5; TRBD1 agrees at 8 bases. This CDR3 comprises 12 residues. V lost 7 bases to trimming and J lost 5 bases; unmatched junction nucleotides: 1. Germline CDR1 reads LNHNV; CDR2 reads YYDKDF (reference sequence). CDR3 region: CATKQGDQPQHF. CDR3 DNA sequence: TGTGCCACCAAACAGGGGGATCAGCCCCAGCATTTT.

This sequence joins TRBV30 and TRBJ2-6, with TRBD1 matching 7 bases. CDR3 length: 18 amino acids. J gave up 2 bases and V 1 base, and 11 bases lay outside the gene matches. Germline values: CDR1 GTSNPN, CDR2 SVGIG (reference sequence). The CDR3 DNA follows: TGTGCCTGGAGTGAGGGGGCCCGCCTGATGACTGGGGCCAACGTCCTGACTTTC. This sequence encodes CAWSEGARLMTGANVLTF.

V and J are TRBV9 and TRBJ2-2; 13 bases line up with TRBD2. With V trimmed by 4 bases and J by 0 bases, 9 bases remained unmatched. Germline CDR1 is SGDLS and CDR2 is YYNGEE. The CDR3 has 19 residues. CDR3 coding DNA: TGTGCCAGCAGCCCGCGGGGACTAGCGGGAACTCCGAACACCGGGGAGCTGTTTTTT. This codes for CASSPRGLAGTPNTGELFF.

The J gene is TRBJ2-1, the V gene TRBV28; D call uncertain. Germline CDR1 MDHEN, CDR2 SYDVKM. The CDR3 length is 12 residues. Deletions cut 6 bases from V and 10 bases from J, with 13 bases between. The CDR3 region has the DNA TGTGCCAGCAGCGAAAAAGCGCGGGAGCAGTTCTTC. This translates into CASSEKAREQFF.

With regard to this clone: One end of the junction does not line up with germline, which may come from a read error. The CDR3 bases are TGTGCTAGCAGCCCCGGAGCGTCAGATACGCAGTATTTT. It specifies CASSPGASDTQYF. V and J are TRBV7-7 and TRBJ2-3; D gene uncertain. The V gene's germline CDR1 is SSHAT and CDR2 FNYEAQ (reference sequence). The CDR3 has 13 residues.

The V gene is TRBV29-1, the J gene TRBJ2-6; 7 bases are a match to TRBD2. V shed 4 bases, J shed 0 bases, and the junction held 6 bases outside the gene matches. This CDR3 contains 16 residues. Germline values: CDR1 SQVTM, CDR2 ANQGSEA. CDR3 residues: CSVVLAASSGANVLTF. Here the CDR3 DNA reads TGCAGCGTTGTCCTAGCGGCAAGCTCTGGGGCCAACGTCCTGACTTTC. The full variable domain, completed using reference TRBV29-1 and TRBJ2-6, is SAVISQKPSRDICQRGTSLTIQCQVDSQVTMMFWYRQQPGQSLTLIATANQGSEATYESGFVIDKFPISRPNLTFSTLTVSNMSPEDSSIYLCSVVLAASSGANVLTFGAGSRLTVL.

The J gene is TRBJ2-1, the V gene TRBV19; TRBD1 matches 7 bases. The CDR3 has 14 residues. After removal of 10 bases from V and 5 bases from J, the junction contained 11 bases not matched to a gene. CDR1 LNHDA and CDR2 SQIVND come from the germline V gene (reference sequence). Written as DNA, the CDR3 is TGTGCCACTTCACAGGGGTTCTCACACAATGAGCAGTTCTTC. Residues: CATSQGFSHNEQFF.

The chain is built from TRBV28 and TRBJ1-2; maybe TRBD1 (5 bases). Trimming removed 8 bases at V and 5 bases at J, with 12 bases between. Germline lookup yields CDR1 MDHEN and CDR2 SYDVKM. The CDR3 has 12 residues. The CDR3 protein is CASLNQGYGYTF. The CDR3 coding sequence is TGTGCCAGCCTGAATCAGGGTTATGGCTACACCTTC.

The rearrangement links TRBV18 to TRBJ1-5; D uncertain. CDR3 size: 11 residues. The germline CDR1 and CDR2 sequences are KGHSH and LQKENI. Trimming took 8 bases from V and 5 from J, leaving 7 bases between them. The CDR3 protein is CASPVHQPQHF. Here the CDR3 DNA reads TGTGCCAGCCCCGTCCATCAGCCCCAGCATTTT.

J is TRBJ2-7 and V is TRBV7-6, with D maybe TRBD1 (6 bases). The ends were cut back, 1 base at V and 0 bases at J, with 7 bases in the middle. The V gene's germline CDR1 is SGHVS and CDR2 FNYEAQ. The CDR3 covers 14 residues. For the CDR3, the DNA is TGTGCCAGCAGCTTAGACAGGGCCTCCTACGAGCAGTACTTC. Translating gives CASSLDRASYEQYF.

The J gene is TRBJ2-1, the V gene TRBV4-1; D possibly corresponds to TRBD2 (7 bases). CDR3 length: 16 residues. Germline CDR1 reads MGHRA; CDR2 reads YSYEKL. With 0 bases removed from V and 10 bases from J, the gap between germline ends came to 19 bases. The CDR3 DNA sequence: TGCGCCAGCAGCCAAGAGGGAGGGCTAGGGGGGGGAGAGCAGTTCTTC. This encodes CASSQEGGLGGGEQFF.

The CDR3 is CASSQTINYGYTF. For the CDR3, the DNA is TGCGCCAGCAGCCAAACAATCAACTATGGCTACACCTTC. This chain connects TRBV4-1 to TRBJ1-2; no reliable D call. Germline loops: CDR1 MGHRA, CDR2 YSYEKL. The CDR3 consists of 13 residues. V shed 2 bases and J shed 2 bases, with 6 bases lying between them.

This chain joins TRBV6-5 and TRBJ2-7; D unresolved. Trimming stripped 2 bases from V and 7 bases from J, with 9 bases between. Germline V gene data show CDR1 as MNHEY and CDR2 as SVGAGI. The CDR3 sequence is 12 residues long. CDR3 DNA sequence: TGTGCCAGCAGTTACCCAGGTCGGGAGCAGTACTTC. Protein sequence: CASSYPGREQYF.